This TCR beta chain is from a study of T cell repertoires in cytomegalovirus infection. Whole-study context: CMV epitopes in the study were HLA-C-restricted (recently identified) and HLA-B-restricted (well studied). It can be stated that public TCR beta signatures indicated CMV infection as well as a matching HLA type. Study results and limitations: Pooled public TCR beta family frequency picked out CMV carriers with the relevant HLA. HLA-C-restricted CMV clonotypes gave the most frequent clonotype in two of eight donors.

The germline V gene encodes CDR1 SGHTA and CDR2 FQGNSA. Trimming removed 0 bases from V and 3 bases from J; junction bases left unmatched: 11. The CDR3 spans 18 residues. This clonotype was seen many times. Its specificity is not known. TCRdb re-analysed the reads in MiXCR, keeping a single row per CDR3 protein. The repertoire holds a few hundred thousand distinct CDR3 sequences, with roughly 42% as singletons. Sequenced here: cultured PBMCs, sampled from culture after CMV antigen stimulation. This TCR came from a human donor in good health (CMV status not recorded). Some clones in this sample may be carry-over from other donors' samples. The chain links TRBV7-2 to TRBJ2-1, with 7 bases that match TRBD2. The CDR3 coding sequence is TGTGCCAGCAGCTTAGCCGGAACCCTAGCGGAAGTCTACAATGAGCAGTTCTTC. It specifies CASSLAGTLAEVYNEQFF.